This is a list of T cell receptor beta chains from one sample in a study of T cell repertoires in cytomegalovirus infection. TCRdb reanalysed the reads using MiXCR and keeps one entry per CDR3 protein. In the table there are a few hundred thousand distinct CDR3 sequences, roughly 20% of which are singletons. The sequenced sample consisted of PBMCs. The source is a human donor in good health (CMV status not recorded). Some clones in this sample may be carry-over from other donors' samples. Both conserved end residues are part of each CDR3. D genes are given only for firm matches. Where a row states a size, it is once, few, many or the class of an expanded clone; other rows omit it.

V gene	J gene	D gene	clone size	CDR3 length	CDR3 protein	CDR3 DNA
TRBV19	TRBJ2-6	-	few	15	CASSISLSGANVLTF	TGTGCCAGTAGTATCTCCCTCTCTGGGGCCAACGTCCTGACTTTC
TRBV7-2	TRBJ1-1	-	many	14	CASSLDSGRAEAFF	TGTGCCAGCAGCTTAGATTCGGGGAGGGCTGAAGCTTTCTTT
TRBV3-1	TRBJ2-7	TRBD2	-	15	CASSLGLAEAYEQYF	TGTGCCAGCAGCCTGGGACTAGCGGAAGCCTACGAGCAGTACTTC
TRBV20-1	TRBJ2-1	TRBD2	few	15	CSARGPSGGIHEQFF	TGCAGTGCTAGGGGCCCTAGCGGGGGGATTCATGAGCAGTTCTTC
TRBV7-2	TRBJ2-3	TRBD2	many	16	CASSPLVAGIGDTQYF	TGTGCCAGCAGCCCTCTAGTAGCGGGAATTGGAGATACGCAGTATTTT
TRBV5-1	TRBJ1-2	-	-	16	CASSLAIGGAPYGYTF	TGCGCCAGCAGCTTGGCAATAGGAGGGGCGCCCTATGGCTACACCTTC
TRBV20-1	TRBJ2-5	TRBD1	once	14	CSARDTGAGETQYF	TGCAGTGCTAGAGATACAGGGGCAGGGGAGACCCAGTACTTC
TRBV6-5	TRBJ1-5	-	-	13	CASSGTVDQPQHF	TGTGCCAGCAGTGGGACCGTAGATCAGCCCCAGCATTTT
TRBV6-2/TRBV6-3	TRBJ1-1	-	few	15	CASSPGQWVNTEAFF	TGTGCCAGCAGCCCGGGGCAGTGGGTGAACACTGAAGCTTTCTTT
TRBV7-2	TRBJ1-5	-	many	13	CASSLRGSAPQHF	TGTGCCAGCAGCTTACGGGGCTCCGCGCCCCAGCATTTT
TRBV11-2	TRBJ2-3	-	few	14	CASSLVGETDTQYF	TGTGCCAGCAGCTTAGTCGGGGAGACAGATACGCAGTATTTT
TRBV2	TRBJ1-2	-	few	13	CASSLIKLYGYTF	TGTGCCAGCAGTCTTATTAAGCTCTATGGCTACACCTTC
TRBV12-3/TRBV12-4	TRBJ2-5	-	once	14	CASSSSGTKETQYF	TGTGCCAGCAGCTCTTCTGGGACAAAAGAGACCCAGTACTTC
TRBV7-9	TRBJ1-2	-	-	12	CASSLENHGYTF	TGTGCCAGCAGCTTAGAAAACCATGGCTACACCTTC
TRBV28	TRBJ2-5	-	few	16	CASSLIFWSSQETQYF	TGTGCCAGCAGTTTAATATTTTGGAGTTCCCAAGAGACCCAGTACTTC
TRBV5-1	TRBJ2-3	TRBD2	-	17	CASSLPTSDLDTDTQYF	TGCGCCAGCAGCTTGCCCACTAGCGACCTCGACACAGATACGCAGTATTTT
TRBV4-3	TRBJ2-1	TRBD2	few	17	CASSQRASGLGNNEQFF	TGCGCCAGCAGCCAAAGAGCCTCTGGACTAGGGAACAATGAGCAGTTCTTC
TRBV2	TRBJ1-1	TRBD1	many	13	CASSEQGAVEAFF	TGTGCCAGCAGTGAACAGGGGGCCGTTGAAGCTTTCTTT
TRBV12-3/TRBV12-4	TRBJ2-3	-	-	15	CASSGGAGAADTQYF	TGTGCCAGCAGTGGCGGGGCTGGGGCTGCAGATACGCAGTATTTT
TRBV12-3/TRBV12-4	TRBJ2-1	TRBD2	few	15	CASSELAGGPGEQFF	TGTGCCAGCAGCGAACTAGCGGGGGGGCCTGGTGAGCAGTTCTTC
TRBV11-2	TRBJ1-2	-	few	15	CASSLVGGAHYGYTF	TGTGCCAGCAGCTTAGTTGGAGGGGCCCACTATGGCTACACCTTC
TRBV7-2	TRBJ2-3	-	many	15	CASSLIGGSTDTQYF	TGTGCCAGCAGCCTAATAGGGGGTAGCACAGATACGCAGTATTTT
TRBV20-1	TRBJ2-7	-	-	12	CSARWLRYEQYF	TGCAGTGCTAGGTGGCTAAGGTACGAGCAGTACTTC
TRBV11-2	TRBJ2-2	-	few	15	CASRPLRNRTGELFF	TGTGCCAGCAGACCCTTGAGGAACCGCACCGGGGAGCTGTTTTTT
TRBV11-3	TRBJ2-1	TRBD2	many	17	CASSSRTSGRNYNEQFF	TGTGCCAGCAGCTCCCGGACTAGCGGGAGAAACTACAATGAGCAGTTCTTC
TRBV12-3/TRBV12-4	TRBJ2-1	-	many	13	CASSPAAPNEQFF	TGTGCCAGCAGCCCTGCGGCCCCCAATGAGCAGTTCTTC
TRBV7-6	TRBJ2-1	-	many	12	CASSRPGNEQFF	TGTGCCAGCAGTCGACCTGGCAATGAGCAGTTCTTC
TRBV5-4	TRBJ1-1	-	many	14	CASSFPHGGTEAFF	TGTGCCAGCAGCTTCCCACACGGTGGCACTGAAGCTTTCTTT
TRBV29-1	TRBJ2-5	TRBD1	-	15	CSVEDRDRDRETQYF	TGCAGCGTTGAAGATCGGGACAGGGACAGAGAGACCCAGTACTTC
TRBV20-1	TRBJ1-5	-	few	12	CSAKVGGQPQHF	TGCAGTGCTAAAGTTGGGGGGCAGCCCCAGCATTTT
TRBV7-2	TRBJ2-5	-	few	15	CASSLLRGTQETQYF	TGTGCCAGCAGCTTATTAAGAGGGACCCAAGAGACCCAGTACTTC
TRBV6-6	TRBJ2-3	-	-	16	CASSYSGRTSTDTQYF	TGTGCCAGCAGTTACTCGGGCAGAACTAGCACAGATACGCAGTATTTT
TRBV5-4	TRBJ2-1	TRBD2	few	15	CASKLAGGPYNEQFF	TGTGCCAGCAAGCTAGCGGGAGGGCCCTACAATGAGCAGTTCTTC
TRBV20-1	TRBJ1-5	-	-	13	CSARDPSNQPQHF	TGCAGTGCTAGAGACCCCAGCAATCAGCCCCAGCATTTT